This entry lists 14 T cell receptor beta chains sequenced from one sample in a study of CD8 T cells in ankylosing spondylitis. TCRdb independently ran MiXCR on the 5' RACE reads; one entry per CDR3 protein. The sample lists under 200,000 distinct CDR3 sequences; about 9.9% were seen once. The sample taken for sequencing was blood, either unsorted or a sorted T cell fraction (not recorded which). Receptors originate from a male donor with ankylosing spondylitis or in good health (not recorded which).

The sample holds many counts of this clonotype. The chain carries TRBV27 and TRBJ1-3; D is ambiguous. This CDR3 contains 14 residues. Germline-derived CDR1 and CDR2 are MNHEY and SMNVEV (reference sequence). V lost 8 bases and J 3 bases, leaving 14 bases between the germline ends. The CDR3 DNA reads TGTGCCAGCGCCCCTGGCTTAAATGGAAACACCATATATTTT. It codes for CASAPGLNGNTIYF.

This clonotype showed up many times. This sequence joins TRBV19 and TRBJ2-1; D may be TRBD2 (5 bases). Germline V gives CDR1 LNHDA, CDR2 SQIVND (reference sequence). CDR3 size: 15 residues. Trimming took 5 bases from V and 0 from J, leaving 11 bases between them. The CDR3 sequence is CASSEAASSYNEQFF. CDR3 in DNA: TGTGCCAGTAGTGAAGCGGCGAGCTCCTACAATGAGCAGTTCTTC.

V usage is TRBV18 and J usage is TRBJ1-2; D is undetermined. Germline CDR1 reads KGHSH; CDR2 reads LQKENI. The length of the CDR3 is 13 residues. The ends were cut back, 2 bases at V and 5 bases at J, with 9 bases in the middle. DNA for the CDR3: TGTGCCAGCTCACCATTGGGGAATTATGGCTACACCTTC. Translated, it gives CASSPLGNYGYTF.

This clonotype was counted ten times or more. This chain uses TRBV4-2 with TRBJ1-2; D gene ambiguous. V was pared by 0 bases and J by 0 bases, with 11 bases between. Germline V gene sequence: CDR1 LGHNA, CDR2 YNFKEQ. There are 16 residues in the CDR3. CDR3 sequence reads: CASSQDIVQTNYGYTF. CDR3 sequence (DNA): TGTGCCAGCAGCCAAGATATCGTACAGACTAACTATGGCTACACCTTC.

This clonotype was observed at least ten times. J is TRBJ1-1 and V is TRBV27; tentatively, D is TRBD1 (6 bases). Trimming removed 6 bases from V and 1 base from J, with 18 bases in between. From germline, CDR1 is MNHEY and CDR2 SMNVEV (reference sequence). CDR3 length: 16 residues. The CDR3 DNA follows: TGTGCCAGCAGATTAGGGGGGCGAAGCTCGAACACTGAAGCTTTCTTT. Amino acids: CASRLGGRSSNTEAFF.

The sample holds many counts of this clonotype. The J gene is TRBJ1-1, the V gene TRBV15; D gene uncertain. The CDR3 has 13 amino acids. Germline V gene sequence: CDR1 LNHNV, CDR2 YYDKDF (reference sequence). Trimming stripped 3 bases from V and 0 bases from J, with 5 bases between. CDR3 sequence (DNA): TGTGCCACCAGCAGGACGGTGAACACTGAAGCTTTCTTT. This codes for CATSRTVNTEAFF. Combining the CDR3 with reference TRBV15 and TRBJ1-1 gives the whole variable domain DAMVIQNPRYQVTQFGKPVTLSCSQTLNHNVMYWYQQKSSQAPKLLFHYYDKDFNNEADTPDNFQSRRPNTSFCFLDIRSPGLGDTAMYLCATSRTVNTEAFFGQGTRLTVV.

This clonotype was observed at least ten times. This CDR3 is CATTGDGYNEQFF. Here the CDR3 DNA reads TGTGCCACCACTGGGGACGGCTACAATGAGCAGTTCTTC. The chain uses TRBV24-1 and TRBJ2-1; D might be TRBD1 or TRBD2, each matching 5 bases. The CDR3 covers 13 residues. From germline, CDR1 is KGHDR and CDR2 SFDVKD. Trimming removed 8 bases from V and 3 bases from J, with 10 bases in between.

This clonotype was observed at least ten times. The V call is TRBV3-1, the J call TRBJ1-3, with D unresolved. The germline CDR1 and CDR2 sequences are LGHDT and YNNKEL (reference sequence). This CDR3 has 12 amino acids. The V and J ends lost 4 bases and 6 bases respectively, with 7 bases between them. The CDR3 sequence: CASSPPSNTIYF. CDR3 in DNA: TGTGCCAGCAGCCCCCCCTCAAACACCATATATTTT.

The DNA of the CDR3 is TGCGCCAGCAGCTTATATAGCGCCGGGACCACAAAAAACATTCAGTACTTC. It codes for CASSLYSAGTTKNIQYF. The J gene is TRBJ2-4, the V gene TRBV5-1, with D perhaps assigned TRBD1 or TRBD2 (5 bases each). The V end lost 2 bases, the J end lost 4 bases, and 19 bases lay between the germline ends. The CDR3 has 17 amino acids. Germline CDR1 SGHRS, CDR2 YFSETQ. The complete variable domain, with remaining parts taken from reference TRBV5-1 and TRBJ2-4, reads KAGVTQTPRYLIKTRGQQVTLSCSPISGHRSVSWYQQTPGQGLQFLFEYFSETQRNKGNFPGRFSGRQFSNSRSEMNVSTLELGDSALYLCASSLYSAGTTKNIQYFGAGTRLSVL.

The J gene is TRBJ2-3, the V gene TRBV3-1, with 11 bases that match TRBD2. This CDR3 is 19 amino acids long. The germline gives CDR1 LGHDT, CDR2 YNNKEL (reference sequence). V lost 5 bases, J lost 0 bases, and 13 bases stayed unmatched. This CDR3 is CASSYELAGEESSTDTQYF. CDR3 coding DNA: TGTGCCAGCAGCTACGAACTAGCGGGGGAGGAATCTAGCACAGATACGCAGTATTTT.

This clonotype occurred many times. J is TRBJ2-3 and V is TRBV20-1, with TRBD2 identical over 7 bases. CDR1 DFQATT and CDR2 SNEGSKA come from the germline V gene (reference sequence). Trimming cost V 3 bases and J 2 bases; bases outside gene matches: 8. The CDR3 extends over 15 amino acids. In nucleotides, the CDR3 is TGCAGTGCTAGGGGGATTAGCGGGTTCACAGATACGCAGTATTTT. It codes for CSARGISGFTDTQYF.

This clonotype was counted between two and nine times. The CDR3 nucleotides read TGTGCCAGCAGTTACTCACTAGCGGGAGGGACCCAAGAGACCCAGTACTTC. Protein: CASSYSLAGGTQETQYF. The chain is built from TRBV6-5 and TRBJ2-5; TRBD2 matches at 13 bases. Germline trimming cut 0 bases from V and 1 base from J; bases unmatched to any gene: 2. The CDR3 sequence is 17 residues long. Germline loops: CDR1 MNHEY, CDR2 SVGAGI.

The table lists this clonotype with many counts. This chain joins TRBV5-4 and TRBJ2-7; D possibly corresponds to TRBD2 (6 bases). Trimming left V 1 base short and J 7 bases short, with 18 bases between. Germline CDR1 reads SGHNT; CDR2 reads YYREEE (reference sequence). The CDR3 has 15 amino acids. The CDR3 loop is CASSLSSLFGGEQYF. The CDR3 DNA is TGTGCCAGCAGCTTGTCTAGCCTCTTCGGGGGTGAGCAGTACTTC.

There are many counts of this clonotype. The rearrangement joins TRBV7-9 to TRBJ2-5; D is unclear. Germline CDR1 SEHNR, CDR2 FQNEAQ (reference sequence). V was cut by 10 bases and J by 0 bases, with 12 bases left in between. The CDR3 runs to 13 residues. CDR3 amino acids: CATSTLDQETQYF. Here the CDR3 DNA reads TGTGCCACTTCGACTCTCGACCAAGAGACCCAGTACTTC.